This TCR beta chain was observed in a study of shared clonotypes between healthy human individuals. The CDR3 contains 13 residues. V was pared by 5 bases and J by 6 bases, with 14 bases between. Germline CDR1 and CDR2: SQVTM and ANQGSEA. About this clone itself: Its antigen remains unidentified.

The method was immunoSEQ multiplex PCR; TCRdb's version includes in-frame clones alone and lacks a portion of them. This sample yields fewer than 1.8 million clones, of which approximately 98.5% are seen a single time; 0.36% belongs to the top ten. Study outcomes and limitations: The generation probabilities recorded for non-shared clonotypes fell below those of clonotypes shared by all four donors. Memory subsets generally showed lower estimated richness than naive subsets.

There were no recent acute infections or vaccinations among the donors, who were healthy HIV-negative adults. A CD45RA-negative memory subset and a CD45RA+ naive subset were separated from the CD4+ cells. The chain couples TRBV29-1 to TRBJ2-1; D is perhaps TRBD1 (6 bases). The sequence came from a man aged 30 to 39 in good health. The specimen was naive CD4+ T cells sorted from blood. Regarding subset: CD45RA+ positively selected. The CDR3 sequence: CSVMVGASNEQFF. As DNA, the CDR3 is TGCAGCGTTATGGTGGGGGCTTCCAATGAGCAGTTCTTC.